The sequence of this T cell receptor (beta chain) was determined in a study of control samples from healthy donors and cancer patients. The CDR3 is made up of 15 amino acids. Trimming pared 2 bases from V and 6 bases from J, leaving 17 bases between. Germline V gives CDR1 SGDLS, CDR2 YYNGEE. The repertoire was sequenced with immunoSEQ multiplex PCR; TCRdb's copy has only in-frame clones and lacks some. The data hold 100,000 to 120,000 clones, with approximately 90% observed a single time. This sequence joins TRBV9 and TRBJ1-1; D possibly corresponds to TRBD1 (6 bases). This sequence was found in an older woman with lung cancer. The sample consisted of PBMCs. CDR3 region: CASSVGPAGEAEAFF. CDR3 in DNA: TGTGCCAGCAGCGTTGGCCCGGCAGGGGAAGCTGAAGCTTTCTTT.